This T cell receptor beta chain was sequenced during a study of CD8 T cells in Susac syndrome. Remarks on this clonotype: Its specificity is unknown.

CDR1 is SQVTM, CDR2 ANQGSEA, per germline. The CDR3 sequence is 14 residues long. V shed 5 bases, J shed 6 bases, and the junction held 7 bases outside the gene matches. With random hexamers, 0.5 to 1 ug RNA was reverse transcribed. Multiplex PCR with immunoSEQ amplified the TCR beta CDR3 across 54 Vbeta and 13 Jbeta. TCRdb re-called the immunoSEQ multiplex PCR reads through MiXCR, storing one row per CDR3 protein. The table lists about 180,000 distinct CDR3 sequences, 90% to 96% of them singletons. General observations from the study: By the study's own acknowledgment, its TCR sequencing and HLA analysis included relatively few individuals.

TCR beta from blood CD8+ and CD4+ T cells was sequenced. In contrast to the negatively isolated CD8+ and CD4+ T cells, TEMRA cells were FACS-enriched. The receptor was derived from a human donor with multiple sclerosis. Sequenced material: CD4+ T cells from PBMCs. The V call is TRBV29-1, the J call TRBJ1-4; 9 bases agree with TRBD1. This CDR3 is CSVYGTGRDEKLFF. The CDR3, as DNA: TGCAGCGTTTACGGGACAGGGAGAGATGAAAAACTGTTTTTT.